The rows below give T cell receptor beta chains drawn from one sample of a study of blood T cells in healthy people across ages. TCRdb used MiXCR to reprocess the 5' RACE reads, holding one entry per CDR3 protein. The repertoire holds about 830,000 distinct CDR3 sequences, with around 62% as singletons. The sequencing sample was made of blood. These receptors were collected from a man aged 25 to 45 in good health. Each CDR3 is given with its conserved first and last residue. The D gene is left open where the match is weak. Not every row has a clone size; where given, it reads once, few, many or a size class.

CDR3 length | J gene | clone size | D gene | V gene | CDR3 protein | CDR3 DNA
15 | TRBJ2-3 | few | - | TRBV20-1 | CSATGRGSRTDTQYF | TGCAGTGCTACCGGTCGGGGGTCCCGCACAGATACGCAGTATTTT
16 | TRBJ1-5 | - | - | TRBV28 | CASSLGGRGGNQPQHF | TGTGCCAGCAGTCTAGGGGGGCGGGGAGGCAATCAGCCCCAGCATTTT
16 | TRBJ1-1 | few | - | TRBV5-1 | CASSPGPSGLVTEAFF | TGCGCCAGCAGCCCGGGACCCTCAGGGCTGGTGACTGAAGCTTTCTTT
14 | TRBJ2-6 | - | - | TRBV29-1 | CSVGYSSGANVLTF | TGCAGCGTCGGATACAGCTCTGGGGCCAACGTCCTGACTTTC
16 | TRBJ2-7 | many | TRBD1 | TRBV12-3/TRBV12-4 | CASSLAARGRNYEQYF | TGTGCCAGCAGTTTAGCGGCCAGGGGGCGTAACTACGAGCAGTACTTC
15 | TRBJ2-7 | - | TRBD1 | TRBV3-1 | CASSPGTEGFYEQYF | TGTGCCAGCAGCCCTGGGACAGAAGGATTCTACGAGCAGTACTTC
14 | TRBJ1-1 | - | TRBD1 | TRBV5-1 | CASAVRGRGTEAFF | TGCGCCAGCGCCGTCAGGGGGCGAGGAACTGAAGCTTTCTTT
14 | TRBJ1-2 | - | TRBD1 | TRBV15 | CATGVGQGPYGYTF | TGTGCCACCGGGGTAGGACAGGGGCCCTATGGCTACACCTTC
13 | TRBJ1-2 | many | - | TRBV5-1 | CASSLQANYGYTF | TGCGCCAGCAGCCTTCAGGCAAACTATGGCTACACCTTC
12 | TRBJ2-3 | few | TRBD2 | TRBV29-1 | CSAMTSGRTQYF | TGCAGCGCAATGACTAGCGGGAGAACGCAGTATTTT
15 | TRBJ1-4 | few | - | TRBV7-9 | CASSWTGGINEKLFF | TGTGCCAGCAGCTGGACGGGGGGGATTAATGAAAAACTGTTTTTT
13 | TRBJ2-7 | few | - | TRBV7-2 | CASSLLDGYEQYF | TGTGCCAGCAGTCTCTTGGACGGCTACGAGCAGTACTTC
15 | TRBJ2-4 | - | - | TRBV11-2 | CASSLDRTPTGEQYF | TGTGCCAGCAGCTTAGACAGGACCCCGACGGGGGAGCAGTACTTC
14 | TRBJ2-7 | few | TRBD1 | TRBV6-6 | CASSQDRGSDEQYF | TGTGCCAGCAGCCAGGACAGGGGGAGTGACGAGCAGTACTTC
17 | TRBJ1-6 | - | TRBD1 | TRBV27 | CASSLTWDSLYNSPLHF | TGTGCCAGCAGTTTAACCTGGGACAGCCTCTATAATTCACCCCTCCACTTT
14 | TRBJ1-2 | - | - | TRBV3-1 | CASSQGRGESGYTF | TGTGCCAGCAGCCAAGGCAGGGGCGAATCGGGCTACACCTTC
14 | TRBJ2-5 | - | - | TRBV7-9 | CASSQDLEVETQYF | TGTGCCAGCAGCCAGGATTTAGAGGTGGAGACCCAGTACTTC
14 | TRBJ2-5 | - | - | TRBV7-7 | CASSFAGLQETQYF | TGTGCTAGCAGCTTCGCGGGACTTCAAGAGACCCAGTACTTC
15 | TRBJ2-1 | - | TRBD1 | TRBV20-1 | CSARHTGTGYNEQFF | TGCAGTGCTAGACATACCGGGACAGGGTACAATGAGCAGTTCTTC
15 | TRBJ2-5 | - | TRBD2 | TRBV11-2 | CASSPLVAGDETQYF | TGTGCCAGCAGCCCCCTCGTAGCGGGGGATGAGACCCAGTACTTC
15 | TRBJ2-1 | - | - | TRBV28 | CASSLRHNRSYEQFF | TGTGCCAGCAGTTTACGACACAATAGGTCCTATGAGCAGTTCTTC
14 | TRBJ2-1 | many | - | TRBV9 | CASSVVAGTAEQFF | TGTGCCAGCAGCGTAGTTGCGGGGACTGCTGAGCAGTTCTTC
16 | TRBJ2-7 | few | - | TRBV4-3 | CASSQVSGQFTYEQYF | TGCGCCAGCAGCCAAGTTTCAGGGCAGTTCACTTACGAGCAGTACTTC
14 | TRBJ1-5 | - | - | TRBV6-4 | CASSPAGNSQPQHF | TGTGCCAGCAGCCCGGCGGGGAACAGTCAGCCCCAGCATTTT
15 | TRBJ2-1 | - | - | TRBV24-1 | CATSDFGAGDNEQFF | TGTGCCACCAGTGATTTCGGGGCAGGGGACAATGAGCAGTTCTTC
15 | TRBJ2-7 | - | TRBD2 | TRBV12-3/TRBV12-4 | CASSSASGGADEQYF | TGTGCCAGCAGTTCCGCTAGCGGGGGAGCAGACGAGCAGTACTTC
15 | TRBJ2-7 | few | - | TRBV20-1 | CSAQDPYRSSYEQYF | TGCAGTGCCCAAGACCCTTATAGGAGCTCCTACGAGCAGTACTTC
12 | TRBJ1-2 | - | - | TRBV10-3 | CAISGTEGSYTF | TGTGCCATCAGTGGGACAGAGGGGAGCTACACCTTC
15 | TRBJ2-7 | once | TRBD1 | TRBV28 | CAILPGGQGSYEQYF | TGTGCCATCCTCCCCGGGGGACAGGGTTCCTACGAGCAGTACTTC
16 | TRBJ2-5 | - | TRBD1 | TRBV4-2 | CASSQPDRGPQETQYF | TGTGCCAGCAGCCAGCCGGACAGGGGTCCCCAAGAGACCCAGTACTTC
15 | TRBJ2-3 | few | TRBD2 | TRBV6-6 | CASSYPQTSGGAQYF | TGTGCCAGCAGTTACCCCCAGACTAGCGGGGGTGCGCAGTATTTT
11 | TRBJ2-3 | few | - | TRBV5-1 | CASVSTDTQYF | TGCGCCAGCGTATCCACAGATACGCAGTATTTT
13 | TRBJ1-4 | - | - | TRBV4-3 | CASSLNNGEKLFF | TGCGCCAGCAGCCTAAATAACGGGGAAAAACTGTTTTTT
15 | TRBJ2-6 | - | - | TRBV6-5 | CASSYGDPRANVLTF | TGTGCCAGCAGTTACGGGGACCCTAGGGCCAACGTCCTGACTTTC
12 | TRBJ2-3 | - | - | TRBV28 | CASSGGVDTQYF | TGTGCCAGCAGTGGAGGGGTAGATACGCAGTATTTT
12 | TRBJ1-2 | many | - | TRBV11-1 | CASSLTGYGYTF | TGTGCCAGCAGCTTAACAGGGTACGGCTACACCTTC
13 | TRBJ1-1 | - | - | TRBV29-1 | CSVQREGESKAFF | TGCAGCGTCCAAAGGGAGGGGGAATCTAAAGCTTTCTTT
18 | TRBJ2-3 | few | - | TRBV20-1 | CSARKVGAGTGRTDTQYF | TGCAGTGCTAGAAAGGTTGGGGCCGGGACGGGTCGCACAGATACGCAGTATTTT
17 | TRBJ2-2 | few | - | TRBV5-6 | CLPSARIGGPNTGELFF | TGTCTACCCTCTGCCCGAATCGGGGGGCCGAACACCGGGGAGCTGTTTTTT
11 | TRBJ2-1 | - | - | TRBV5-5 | CASSLIVGEFF | TGTGCCAGCAGCTTGATCGTTGGGGAGTTCTTC
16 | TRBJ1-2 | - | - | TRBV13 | CASSLEGRPINYGYTF | TGTGCCAGCAGCTTAGAGGGCAGACCCATTAACTATGGCTACACCTTC
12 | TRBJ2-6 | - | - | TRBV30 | CAVGGGANVLTF | TGTGCCGTGGGCGGTGGGGCCAACGTCCTGACTTTC
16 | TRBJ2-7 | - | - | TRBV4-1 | CASSPVAQVGAYEQYF | TGCGCCAGCAGCCCCGTGGCACAAGTAGGCGCCTACGAGCAGTACTTC
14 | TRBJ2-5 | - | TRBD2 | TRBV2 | CASRVAGGQETQYF | TGTGCCAGCAGAGTAGCGGGGGGCCAAGAGACCCAGTACTTC
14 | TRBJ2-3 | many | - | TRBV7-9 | CASSLGGNPDTQYF | TGTGCCAGCAGCTTAGGAGGGAACCCAGATACGCAGTATTTT
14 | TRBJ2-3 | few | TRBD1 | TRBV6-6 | CASRPPGGTDTQYF | TGTGCCAGCAGACCTCCAGGGGGTACAGATACGCAGTATTTT
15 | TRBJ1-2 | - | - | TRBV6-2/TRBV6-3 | CASVRDNSPNYGYTF | TGTGCCAGCGTTCGGGACAACTCGCCTAACTATGGCTACACCTTC
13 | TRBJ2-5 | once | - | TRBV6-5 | CASTGIPQETQYF | TGTGCCAGCACCGGAATCCCCCAAGAGACCCAGTACTTC
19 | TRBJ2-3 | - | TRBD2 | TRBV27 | CASGLRLSGGAANTDTQYF | TGTGCCAGCGGTTTGAGGCTAAGCGGGGGGGCCGCGAACACAGATACGCAGTATTTT
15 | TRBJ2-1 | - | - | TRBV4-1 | CASSRPGGGDNEQFF | TGCGCCAGCAGCCGGCCAGGGGGAGGCGACAATGAGCAGTTCTTC
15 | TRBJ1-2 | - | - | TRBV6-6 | CASSYSDRGIDGYTF | TGTGCCAGCAGTTATTCGGACAGAGGGATTGATGGCTACACCTTC
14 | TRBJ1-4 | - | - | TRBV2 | CASSLGGQTEKLFF | TGTGCCAGCAGTCTCGGGGGCCAAACCGAAAAACTGTTTTTT
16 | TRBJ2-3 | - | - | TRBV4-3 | CASSPREVRDTDTQYF | TGCGCCAGCAGCCCCAGGGAGGTTCGGGACACAGATACGCAGTATTTT
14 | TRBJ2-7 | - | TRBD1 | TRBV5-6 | CASSSQQGLEEQYF | TGTGCCAGCAGCTCCCAACAGGGGTTGGAGGAGCAGTACTTC
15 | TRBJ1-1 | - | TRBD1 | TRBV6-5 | CASSYLGQGLSEAFF | TGTGCCAGCAGTTACCTGGGACAGGGATTATCTGAAGCTTTCTTT
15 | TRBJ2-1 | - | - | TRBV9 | CASSPPGRGYNEQFF | TGTGCCAGCAGCCCGCCGGGCAGGGGCTACAATGAGCAGTTCTTC